This T cell receptor beta chain was obtained from a study of T cell responses to AZD1222 COVID-19 vaccine. Study conclusions and caveats: Donors were largely white British and mainly female; clonal diversity was possibly underestimated.

Regarding this clone: Its antigen is as yet unknown.

The assay was immunoSEQ multiplex PCR, and TCRdb's table has in-frame clones only and misses some. The sample consists of about 140,000 clones, about nine tenths of them appearing once. The source is an adult in good health. Sequenced material: peripheral blood, taken on day 0 of AZD1222 vaccination.

The CDR3 nucleotides read TGTGCCAGCCTCGGAGGGCTGAGAACCCACTACGAGCAGTACTTC. It encodes CASLGGLRTHYEQYF. J is TRBJ2-7 and V is TRBV6-6; TRBD2 is a possible D gene (6 bases). The CDR3 contains 15 residues. Trimming shortened V by 8 bases and J by 3 bases, and 20 bases separated the two germline ends. Germline V gene lookup returns CDR1 MNHNY and CDR2 SVGAGI (reference sequence).